These 18 T cell receptor beta chains were all obtained from the same sample, sequenced in a study of blood T cell repertoires in COVID-19. Here immunoSEQ multiplex PCR was the method, and the copy in TCRdb shows in-frame clones only, minus some. The sample carries under 250,000 clones, roughly 80% recorded once. The sample comprised peripheral blood. The receptors stem from a woman in her 40s with COVID-19, enrolled during active disease.

V usage is TRBV27 and J usage is TRBJ2-7; weak D call: TRBD2 (7 bases). Germline loops: CDR1 MNHEY, CDR2 SMNVEV (reference sequence). This CDR3 contains 15 residues. Trimming cost V 6 bases and J 4 bases, with 19 bases left between them. The CDR3 DNA reads as TGTGCCAGCAGCTCAAGATTGGGGGGGGCTTACGAGCAGTACTTC. This encodes CASSSRLGGAYEQYF.

The chain couples TRBV6-5 to TRBJ2-7, with 10 positions matching TRBD1. CDR3 length: 15 residues. Germline V gene sequence: CDR1 MNHEY, CDR2 SVGAGI. The ends lost 7 bases at V and 3 bases at J; junction bases unmatched: 9. This CDR3 reads CASTYAGQGSYEQYF. Written as DNA, the CDR3 is TGTGCCAGCACCTACGCGGGACAGGGGAGCTACGAGCAGTACTTC.

This chain joins TRBV11-1 and TRBJ1-5; no definite D call. CDR3 length: 13 amino acids. Germline CDR1 reads SGHAT; CDR2 reads FQDESV (reference sequence). The ends were cut back, 4 bases at V and 5 bases at J, with 9 bases in the middle. The CDR3 is CASSSEVDQPQHF. In DNA form, the CDR3 reads TGTGCCAGCAGCTCTGAGGTTGATCAGCCCCAGCATTTT.

The chain has TRBV2 and TRBJ1-5, with a tentative D call TRBD1 (5 bases). This CDR3 has 13 residues. The V end lost 5 bases, the J end lost 5 bases, and 10 bases lay between the germline ends. Germline V lookup: CDR1 SNHLY, CDR2 FYNNEI. This CDR3 reads CASSPRVYQPQHF. The CDR3 nucleotides read TGTGCCAGCAGTCCCAGGGTTTATCAGCCCCAGCATTTT.

The chain's CDR3 is CASSPYTDTQYF. The CDR3 region has the DNA TGTGCCAGCAGCCCCTACACAGATACGCAGTATTTT. This sequence joins TRBV7-3 and TRBJ2-3; no definite D call. The CDR3 sequence is 12 residues long. Trimming cost V 5 bases and J 2 bases, with 5 bases left between them. Germline CDR1 is SGHTA and CDR2 is FQGTGA.

In this sample, this clone turned up a few times. The chain joins TRBV5-3 to TRBJ2-7, with 11 nucleotides matching TRBD2. TRBV5-3 is classed as an ORF, of uncertain function. J lost 5 bases, V lost 0 bases, and 13 bases had no gene match. The CDR3 runs to 18 residues. The CDR3 coding sequence is TGTGCCAGAAGCTTGGCCGCTAGCGGGAGGTTGATCTTGGACGAGCAGTACTTC. This translates into CARSLAASGRLILDEQYF.

The rearrangement uses TRBV5-8 and TRBJ1-5, with D uncertain. The germline V and J ends were trimmed by 2 bases and 0 bases, with 18 bases remaining between them. The CDR3 is 18 residues long. The germline gives CDR1 SGHTS, CDR2 YDEGEE. The CDR3 sequence is CASSFSGRGYRSNQPQHF. In nucleotides, the CDR3 is TGTGCCAGCAGCTTCTCAGGTCGGGGTTATCGTAGCAATCAGCCCCAGCATTTT.

The V gene is TRBV24-1, the J gene TRBJ2-1, with 12 bases that match TRBD2. V shed 4 bases, J shed 9 bases, and the junction held 12 bases outside the gene matches. Germline CDR1 and CDR2: KGHDR and SFDVKD. This CDR3 region has 17 residues. CDR3 residues: CATSDPKASGRASEQFF. In DNA, the CDR3 is TGTGCCACCAGTGACCCCAAGGCTAGCGGGAGGGCCAGTGAGCAGTTCTTC.

The chain employs TRBV6-1 and TRBJ1-5, with 7 positions matching TRBD1. The CDR3 has 16 residues. The germline V gene encodes CDR1 MNHNS and CDR2 SASEGT. Losses at the gene ends were 4 bases for V and 1 base for J; bases not matched to a gene: 7. CDR3 DNA: TGTGCCAGCAGTGCGGAGGGGACAGTGAGCAATCAGCCCCAGCATTTT. Translating gives CASSAEGTVSNQPQHF.

This chain uses TRBV21-1 with TRBJ1-3. TRBV21-1 is designated a pseudogene. This CDR3 has 15 amino acids. The CDR3 loop is CASSKPPCSGNTIYF. The CDR3 DNA follows: TGTGCCAGCAGCAAACCCCCCTGCTCTGGAAACACCATATATTTT.

The chain couples TRBV24-1 to TRBJ2-3, with TRBD2 matching over 7 bases. The CDR3 runs 15 residues. V lost 5 bases, J lost 7 bases, and 11 bases stayed unmatched. Looked up from germline, CDR1 is KGHDR and CDR2 is SFDVKD. In DNA, the CDR3 is TGTGCCACCAGTGCTAGCGGTGCCGGTGGTAATACGCAGTATTTT. Translation gives CATSASGAGGNTQYF.

The chain recombines TRBV28 with TRBJ1-3, with D possibly matching TRBD1 (6 bases). The V gene lost 6 bases and the J gene lost 0 bases, with 9 bases spanning the gap. From germline, CDR1 is MDHEN and CDR2 SYDVKM. The CDR3 totals 14 residues. CDR3 sequence: CASRDSFSGNTIYF. The CDR3 region has the DNA TGTGCCAGCAGGGACAGTTTCTCTGGAAACACCATATATTTT.

About this clone itself: Distinct nucleotide sequences in the sample also encode this CDR3. CDR3 sequence (DNA): TGTGCCAGCAGCTCCCGCAGGGGGAATCAGCCCCAGCATTTT. It encodes CASSSRRGNQPQHF. The J gene is TRBJ1-5, the V gene TRBV7-2, with 7 bases aligning to TRBD1. The J segment lost 4 bases and the V segment lost 4 bases, leaving 4 bases of the junction unmatched. The germline gives CDR1 SGHTA, CDR2 FQGNSA. The CDR3 sequence is 14 residues long.

In DNA form, the CDR3 reads TGTGCCAGCTCACCCAACAGCTATACTAACTATGGCTACACCTTC. It encodes CASSPNSYTNYGYTF. The V gene is TRBV18, the J gene TRBJ1-2; D remains ambiguous. CDR3 length equals 15 residues. Germline V CDR1 and CDR2: KGHSH, LQKENI. The ends were cut back, 3 bases at V and 0 bases at J, with 11 bases in the middle.

The chain carries TRBV7-2 and TRBJ1-3, with TRBD1 matching 7 bases. Germline-derived CDR1 and CDR2 are SGHTA and FQGNSA. V gave up 1 base and J gave up 2 bases; unmatched junction bases: 8. This CDR3 region has 17 residues. As DNA, the CDR3 is TGTGCCAGCAGCTTAGAAATAGACAGGGCCCCTGGAAACACCATATATTTT. This gives the protein CASSLEIDRAPGNTIYF.

V usage is TRBV5-1 and J usage is TRBJ2-5; the D is unclear. The V and J ends lost 4 bases and 6 bases respectively, with 16 bases between them. This CDR3 has 14 residues. Germline CDR1 SGHRS, CDR2 YFSETQ. CDR3 DNA sequence: TGCGCCAGCAGCGCCGAAAATTTCAAGCAGACCCAGTACTTC. This translates into CASSAENFKQTQYF.

This clone was found once. The sample carries other DNA sequences with the same CDR3. The rearrangement links TRBV29-1 to TRBJ1-2; D is perhaps TRBD1 (5 bases). Germline V gene data show CDR1 as SQVTM and CDR2 as ANQGSEA. Trimming left V 3 bases short and J 6 bases short, with 8 bases between. The CDR3 covers 11 residues. The DNA of the CDR3 is TGCAGCGTTGACAGGGCGAATGGCTACACCTTC. Translating gives CSVDRANGYTF.

The chain joins TRBV10-3 to TRBJ2-1, with 11 bases aligning to TRBD2. The CDR3 totals 15 residues. V dropped 3 bases and J dropped 4; count of bases not matched to a gene: 2. Germline V CDR1 and CDR2: ENHRY, SYGVKD. The CDR3 is CAISELAGAYNEQFF. CDR3 nucleotides: TGTGCCATCAGTGAACTAGCGGGGGCTTACAATGAGCAGTTCTTC.